The 23 T cell receptor beta chains below come from one sample, sequenced in a study of blood T cell repertoires in COVID-19. Method: immunoSEQ multiplex PCR; TCRdb's copy keeps in-frame clones and lacks some. The sample records roughly 94,000 clones, approximately 80% being singletons. Sequenced input: peripheral blood. The origin of the receptors is a man aged 55 to 70 with acute or convalescent COVID-19.

The rearrangement joins TRBV2 to TRBJ1-4, with D possibly matching TRBD1 (5 bases). The germline V gene encodes CDR1 SNHLY and CDR2 FYNNEI. The CDR3 extends over 14 amino acids. CDR3 sequence reads: CASGQQGLNEKLFF. The CDR3 bases are TGTGCTAGTGGCCAGCAGGGCCTTAATGAAAAACTGTTTTTT.

The chain employs TRBV5-1 and TRBJ1-4, with 7 bases aligning to TRBD1. V dropped 0 bases and J dropped 4; count of bases not matched to a gene: 3. The germline V gene has CDR1 SGHRS and CDR2 YFSETQ. The CDR3 consists of 15 residues. The CDR3 nucleotides read TGCGCCAGCAGCTTGGCAGGGGGACTTAATGAAAAACTGTTTTTT. Protein product: CASSLAGGLNEKLFF.

The chain has TRBV12-3 or TRBV12-4 and TRBJ1-2, with TRBD1 matching over 7 bases. The CDR3 runs to 13 residues. V trimming: 3 bases; J trimming: 4 bases; junction bases outside the gene matches: 2. CDR3 bases: TGTGCCAGCAGTTTGTCAGGGGGCTATGGCTACACCTTC. It specifies CASSLSGGYGYTF.

The table lists this clone with a few counts. The chain combines TRBV4-3 with TRBJ1-1, with D unclear. Between the trimmed V and J ends, which lost 4 bases and 4 bases, there was a span of 10 bases. The germline CDR1 and CDR2 sequences are LGHNA and YSLEER. The CDR3 length is 13 residues. The CDR3 DNA sequence: TGCGCCAGCAGCCCGGGTGCTTCCACTGAAGCTTTCTTT. Translation gives CASSPGASTEAFF.

V usage is TRBV27 and J usage is TRBJ1-6; D is perhaps TRBD1 (5 bases). From germline, CDR1 is MNHEY and CDR2 SMNVEV (reference sequence). The V end was cut by 5 bases, the J end by 10 bases, with 18 bases between. There are 15 residues in the CDR3. The CDR3 DNA is TGTGCCAGCAGTAGACGGAACCTGGGGGGATCACCCCTCCACTTT. Its translation: CASSRRNLGGSPLHF.

This clone was seen once. The chain joins TRBV7-9 to TRBJ2-2, with D possibly TRBD2 on 6 matching bases. This CDR3 has 15 residues. The germline V gene encodes CDR1 SEHNR and CDR2 FQNEAQ (reference sequence). The V gene lost 5 bases and the J gene lost 4 bases, with 14 bases spanning the gap. CDR3 sequence reads: CASSPPTRGTGELFF. DNA of the CDR3: TGTGCCAGCAGCCCCCCGACGCGGGGCACCGGGGAGCTGTTTTTT.

The chain joins TRBV4-2 to TRBJ2-5; 12 positions match TRBD2. CDR1 is LGHNA, CDR2 YNFKEQ, per germline. The CDR3 is 20 amino acids. V dropped 4 bases and J dropped 3; count of bases not matched to a gene: 18. Here the CDR3 DNA reads TGTGCCAGCAGCCGCTCTAGTGGGTCTAGCGGGGGGGCCTTAAAAGAGACCCAGTACTTC. The encoded protein is CASSRSSGSSGGALKETQYF.

The chain joins TRBV27 to TRBJ1-2; 10 bases match TRBD1. Germline CDR1 reads MNHEY; CDR2 reads SMNVEV (reference sequence). The V gene end was trimmed by 5 bases and the J gene end by 0 bases; junction bases not matched to a gene: 3. The CDR3 is made up of 15 amino acids. Here the CDR3 DNA reads TGTGCCAGCAGTCCTGGACAGGGGGCTAACTATGGCTACACCTTC. Its protein is CASSPGQGANYGYTF.

The count of this clone is one. V is TRBV19 and J is TRBJ1-2; D is undetermined. V was trimmed by 1 base and J by 4 bases, leaving 28 bases between them. Germline CDR1 and CDR2: LNHDA and SQIVND (reference sequence). The CDR3 totals 20 residues. The CDR3, as DNA: TGTGCCAGTAGTATAGGATTGTGGGCCCTAACCACCGACTACATCTATGGCTACACCTTC. Amino acids: CASSIGLWALTTDYIYGYTF. The full variable domain, completed using reference TRBV19 and TRBJ1-2, is DGGITQSPKYLFRKEGQNVTLSCEQNLNHDAMYWYRQDPGQGLRLIYYSQIVNDFQKGDIAEGYSVSREKKESFPLTVTSAQKNPTAFYLCASSIGLWALTTDYIYGYTFGSGTRLTVV.

The chain has TRBV7-8 and TRBJ2-1; 8 bases line up with TRBD2. The CDR3 sequence is 13 residues long. V dropped 5 bases and J dropped 9; count of bases not matched to a gene: 6. Per germline, CDR1 SGHVS and CDR2 FQNEAQ. The CDR3 protein is CASSTREGGEQFF. The CDR3 nucleotides are TGTGCCAGCAGCACACGGGAGGGGGGTGAGCAGTTCTTC.

The chain is built from TRBV9 and TRBJ2-1; D is unresolved. Looked up from germline, CDR1 is SGDLS and CDR2 is YYNGEE. Trimming shortened V by 4 bases and J by 9 bases, and 11 bases separated the two germline ends. This CDR3 is built from 12 residues. CDR3 DNA: TGTGCCAGCAGCCAGAGCTCGGGTGAGCAGTTCTTC. Translated, it gives CASSQSSGEQFF.

The chain carries TRBV25-1 and TRBJ2-2; 9 nucleotides align to TRBD2. This CDR3 is 16 amino acids long. CDR1 is MGHDK and CDR2 is SYGVNS in the germline V gene. With 6 bases clipped from V and 4 bases from J, the junction kept 9 bases outside the gene matches. Here the CDR3 DNA reads TGTGCCAGCAGAGCCGGGACTAGCTTCTTCACCGGGGAGCTGTTTTTT. As protein: CASRAGTSFFTGELFF.

This clone was counted a few times. V is TRBV9 and J is TRBJ1-2; TRBD1 is a possible D gene (6 bases). The CDR3 length is 14 residues. V lost 1 base to trimming and J lost 14 bases, with 21 bases between them. Germline lookup yields CDR1 SGDLS and CDR2 YYNGEE. The CDR3: CASSVRREGVGKTF. The CDR3 nucleotides are TGTGCCAGCAGCGTAAGAAGGGAGGGGGTAGGGAAAACCTTC.

The CDR3 spells CASSLWLAGGPGGELFF. Written as DNA, the CDR3 is TGTGCCAGCAGTTTATGGCTAGCGGGGGGGCCCGGCGGGGAGCTGTTTTTT. The V and J genes are TRBV28 and TRBJ2-2; 12 positions agree with TRBD2. The ends lost 0 bases at V and 7 bases at J; junction bases unmatched: 6. The CDR3 runs 17 residues. Germline V gene lookup returns CDR1 MDHEN and CDR2 SYDVKM.

The chain recombines TRBV15 with TRBJ1-5, with D perhaps TRBD1 (6 bases). Germline V lookup: CDR1 LNHNV, CDR2 YYDKDF (reference sequence). This CDR3 has 14 residues. Trimming took 7 bases from V and 6 from J, leaving 16 bases between them. The CDR3 reads CATNPRGGGQPQHF. As DNA, the CDR3 is TGTGCCACCAACCCGCGGGGGGGCGGTCAGCCCCAGCATTTT.

This clone has only one observation. The chain links TRBV3-1 (or the pseudogene TRBV3-2) to TRBJ2-7, with a tentative D call TRBD1 (5 bases). The CDR3 length is 12 residues. CDR1 is LGHDT, CDR2 YNNKEL, per germline (reference sequence). V dropped 4 bases and J dropped 3 bases, with 7 bases sitting between them. This CDR3 reads CASSRQGYEQYV. DNA for the CDR3: TGTGCCAGCAGCCGCCAGGGCTACGAGCAGTACGTC.

The rearrangement links TRBV9 to TRBJ2-1, with 14 bases matching TRBD2. CDR1 and CDR2 (germline): SGDLS, YYNGEE. CDR3 length: 15 amino acids. The junction had 1 base not matched to a gene; V was cut back by 2 bases and J by 6 bases. The CDR3 region is CASSVGTSGGNEQFF. CDR3 sequence (DNA): TGTGCCAGCAGCGTGGGGACTAGCGGGGGCAATGAGCAGTTCTTC. The whole variable domain, filled in from reference TRBV9 and TRBJ2-1, reads DSGVTQTPKHLITATGQRVTLRCSPRSGDLSVYWYQQSLDQGLQFLIQYYNGEERAKGNILERFSAQQFPDLHSELNLSSLELGDSALYFCASSVGTSGGNEQFFGPGTRLTVL.

The J gene is TRBJ1-5, the V gene TRBV19; tentatively, D is TRBD1 (5 bases). From germline, CDR1 is LNHDA and CDR2 SQIVND (reference sequence). The V end lost 7 bases, the J end lost 7 bases, and 17 bases lay between the germline ends. The CDR3 is 14 residues long. The CDR3 loop reads CASTLGGGGQPQHF. The CDR3 coding sequence is TGTGCCAGTACCCTGGGGGGGGGAGGGCAGCCCCAGCATTTT.

V and J are TRBV30 and TRBJ2-6; perhaps TRBD1 as D (6 bases). Germline assignment: CDR1 GTSNPN and CDR2 SVGIG (reference sequence). This CDR3 has 13 amino acids. V dropped 5 bases and J dropped 2 bases, with 7 bases sitting between them. Here the CDR3 reads CAWAGAGANVLTF. DNA of the CDR3: TGTGCCTGGGCAGGGGCTGGGGCCAACGTCCTGACTTTC.

The chain joins TRBV19 to TRBJ1-5; 8 bases align to TRBD1. Germline lookup yields CDR1 LNHDA and CDR2 SQIVND (reference sequence). This CDR3 has 16 amino acids. Trimming removed 2 bases from V and 7 bases from J; junction bases left unmatched: 10. CDR3 sequence: CASSIYWQGARQPQHF. The CDR3 DNA reads as TGTGCCAGTAGTATATATTGGCAGGGGGCCAGGCAGCCCCAGCATTTT.

CDR3 sequence (DNA): TGTGCCAGCAGAATAAACAGGGGTTATGGCTACACCTTC. Its protein is CASRINRGYGYTF. The gene calls are TRBV6-6 and TRBJ1-2; 7 bases agree with TRBD1. The CDR3 length is 13 residues. Looked up from germline, CDR1 is MNHNY and CDR2 is SVGAGI (reference sequence). The trim removed 6 bases at V and 5 bases at J, leaving 6 bases unmatched.

The rearrangement links TRBV23-1 to TRBJ1-2; D is possibly TRBD1 (5 bases). TRBV23-1 counts as an open reading frame of uncertain function. This CDR3 contains 19 residues. The V and J ends lost 2 bases and 4 bases respectively, with 26 bases between them. The CDR3 DNA follows: TGCGCCAGCAGTCAAGTTTGTCTGAGCAGGGTACCCTGTCCCTATGGCTACACCTTC. Protein product: CASSQVCLSRVPCPYGYTF.

The chain is built from TRBV5-1 and TRBJ2-2; D possibly corresponds to TRBD1 (6 bases). This CDR3 region has 16 residues. Germline values: CDR1 SGHRS, CDR2 YFSETQ. Deletions cut 0 bases from V and 1 base from J, with 10 bases between. The DNA for the CDR3 is TGCGCCAGCAGCTTGGTAGGCAGGGGGAACACCGGGGAGCTGTTTTTT. Protein sequence: CASSLVGRGNTGELFF.